One and the same sample provided the 24 T cell receptor beta chains below, sequenced in a study of cytomegalovirus exposure and HLA in healthy donors. PCR amplification relied on 60 Vbeta primers (plus 13 Jbeta primers). TCRdb's table, derived via immunoSEQ multiplex PCR, lists solely in-frame clones and lacks some. The table records about 120,000 clones, 15% of them present only once. The sample consisted of PBMCs. The receptors originated from a woman aged 18-30 years in good health and CMV-seronegative.

CDR3 bases: TGTGCCAGCAGCTTGGTCACAGGGGTAAGGTACGAGCAGTACTTC. Protein: CASSLVTGVRYEQYF. V is TRBV5-4 and J is TRBJ2-7; TRBD1 agrees at 7 bases. The V segment lost 0 bases and the J segment 4 bases; nucleotides outside the gene matches: 7. Germline V gene data show CDR1 as SGHNT and CDR2 as YYREEE (reference sequence). The CDR3 runs to 15 residues. Looking up the rest from reference TRBV5-4 and TRBJ2-7 gives the full variable domain: ETGVTQSPTHLIKTRGQQVTLRCSSQSGHNTVSWYQQALGQGPQFIFQYYREEENGRGNFPPRFSGLQFPNYSSELNVNALELDDSALYLCASSLVTGVRYEQYFGPGTRLTVT.

The V gene is TRBV15, the J gene TRBJ2-2, with D tentatively TRBD1 (5 bases). Germline V lookup: CDR1 LNHNV, CDR2 YYDKDF (reference sequence). This CDR3 region has 14 residues. Trimming removed 1 base at V and 3 bases at J, with 6 bases between. The CDR3 here is CATSRVRDTGELFF. For the CDR3, the DNA is TGTGCCACCAGCAGAGTCAGGGACACCGGGGAGCTGTTTTTT.

This clone was recorded only once. The rearrangement uses TRBV4-1 and TRBJ1-3, with TRBD1 identical over 9 bases. V trimming: 2 bases; J trimming: 0 bases; junction bases outside the gene matches: 8. CDR1 is MGHRA, CDR2 YSYEKL, per germline. There are 18 residues in the CDR3. CDR3 in amino acids: CASSQPSGTGSSGNTIYF. CDR3 DNA sequence: TGCGCCAGCAGCCAACCCTCCGGGACAGGGAGCTCTGGAAACACCATATATTTT.

This clone occurred a few times. This chain joins TRBV9 and TRBJ2-7; 11 bases align to TRBD2. With V trimmed by 3 bases and J by 8 bases, 4 bases remained unmatched. The V gene's germline CDR1 is SGDLS and CDR2 YYNGEE. The CDR3 is 13 amino acids. CDR3 in DNA: TGTGCCAGCAGCGCGACTAGCGGGGATCAGCAGTACTTC. It codes for CASSATSGDQQYF.

This clone was found a few times. The chain links TRBV9 to TRBJ2-7; TRBD2 matches 9 bases. The CDR3 has 16 amino acids. CDR1 and CDR2 (germline): SGDLS, YYNGEE. Trimming cost V 4 bases and J 4 bases; bases outside gene matches: 12. This CDR3 reads CASSSGLAGYQYEQYF. The CDR3 region has the DNA TGTGCCAGCAGCTCGGGGCTAGCGGGATACCAATACGAGCAGTACTTC.

The CDR3: CATSRDPGGTGGFEQFF. The DNA of the CDR3 is TGTGCCACCAGCAGAGATCCCGGGGGGACAGGGGGCTTTGAGCAGTTCTTC. The rearrangement uses TRBV15 and TRBJ2-1, with TRBD1 identical over 12 bases. Germline V gene sequence: CDR1 LNHNV, CDR2 YYDKDF (reference sequence). This CDR3 spans 17 amino acids. The ends lost 0 bases at V and 9 bases at J; junction bases unmatched: 9.

The chain carries TRBV15 and TRBJ2-2, with TRBD1 identical over 12 bases. This CDR3 is 17 amino acids long. V was pared by 3 bases and J by 4 bases, with 6 bases of the junction left unmatched. Looked up from germline, CDR1 is LNHNV and CDR2 is YYDKDF (reference sequence). The CDR3 DNA sequence: TGTGCCACCAGCAGCGCCCCGGGACAGGGGGCCACCGGGGAGCTGTTTTTT. Translated: CATSSAPGQGATGELFF.

This clone was observed a few times. J is TRBJ2-5 and V is TRBV6-5; 8 bases agree with TRBD2. V shed 0 bases and J 5 bases; nucleotides not matched to a gene: 5. The germline V gene encodes CDR1 MNHEY and CDR2 SVGAGI. The CDR3 contains 15 residues. The CDR3 DNA reads TGTGCCAGCAGTTACTCCCGGGGGGGAGGGGAGACCCAGTACTTC. It specifies CASSYSRGGGETQYF.

In its sample, this clone was seen a few times. This sequence joins TRBV5-3 and TRBJ2-7; 10 nucleotides align to TRBD2. TRBV5-3 is sorted into the ORF group, with uncertain function. The CDR3 is 19 amino acids. The V segment lost 4 bases and the J segment 2 bases; nucleotides outside the gene matches: 18. The CDR3 loop is CARSKPGLASILAAYEQYF. CDR3 nucleotide sequence: TGTGCCAGAAGCAAACCGGGACTAGCGAGTATCCTTGCGGCCTACGAGCAGTACTTC.

The rearrangement links TRBV19 to TRBJ2-1; TRBD2 agrees at 9 bases. V dropped 7 bases and J dropped 4; count of bases not matched to a gene: 5. Per germline, CDR1 LNHDA and CDR2 SQIVND (reference sequence). This CDR3 is 14 amino acids long. The CDR3 here is CASKEAGGYNEQFF. The CDR3 DNA reads TGTGCCAGTAAAGAGGCGGGGGGGTACAATGAGCAGTTCTTC.

The chain employs TRBV15 and TRBJ2-1; no definite D call. CDR1 is LNHNV and CDR2 is YYDKDF in the germline V gene (reference sequence). Trimming took 2 bases from V and 8 from J, leaving 7 bases between them. The CDR3 spans 12 residues. The CDR3 bases are TGTGCCACCAGCAGACGGGTCGATGAGCAGTTCTTC. Translation gives CATSRRVDEQFF. Variable domain in full (rest from reference TRBV15 and TRBJ2-1): DAMVIQNPRYQVTQFGKPVTLSCSQTLNHNVMYWYQQKSSQAPKLLFHYYDKDFNNEADTPDNFQSRRPNTSFCFLDIRSPGLGDTAMYLCATSRRVDEQFFGPGTRLTVL.

The gene calls are TRBV21-1 and TRBJ2-5; the table's D call, TRBD1, was not checked against the DNA. TRBV21-1 is assigned pseudogene status. The CDR3 runs 14 residues. CDR3 region: CASSKETGPQSQYF. In DNA form, the CDR3 reads TGTGCCAGCAGCAAAGAAACAGGGCCTCAGTCCCAGTACTTC.

This clone has a single count. The gene calls are TRBV27 and TRBJ2-7, with 8 bases lining up with TRBD2. The V gene end was trimmed by 2 bases and the J gene end by 0 bases; junction bases not matched to a gene: 6. There are 16 residues in the CDR3. Looked up from germline, CDR1 is MNHEY and CDR2 is SMNVEV (reference sequence). CDR3: CASSLKTSANSYEQYF. Written as DNA, the CDR3 is TGTGCCAGCAGTTTAAAGACTAGCGCTAACTCCTACGAGCAGTACTTC.

This clone was counted only a few times. The chain employs TRBV10-2 and TRBJ1-5; D ambiguous. Per germline, CDR1 WSHSY and CDR2 SAAADI. V lost 5 bases and J 0 bases, leaving 11 bases between the germline ends. The CDR3 extends over 15 amino acids. The CDR3, as DNA: TGCGCCAGCAGTCGGGGATTGTCTAGCAATCAGCCCCAGCATTTT. Its protein is CASSRGLSSNQPQHF.

The gene calls are TRBV7-9 and TRBJ2-3, with 7 nucleotides matching TRBD2. There are 17 residues in the CDR3. V was clipped by 5 bases and J by 5 bases; unmatched bases: 16. In germline, CDR1 is SEHNR, CDR2 FQNEAQ (reference sequence). CDR3 nucleotides: TGTGCCAGCAGCCGAGCGGGGCGGACCACGCAGGGAGATACGCAGTATTTT. This gives the protein CASSRAGRTTQGDTQYF.

This chain joins TRBV7-3 and TRBJ2-3; TRBD2 matches at 13 bases. The V segment lost 5 bases and the J segment 1 base; nucleotides outside the gene matches: 3. This CDR3 has 16 residues. Germline CDR1 is SGHTA and CDR2 is FQGTGA. CDR3: CASSLGTSGGTDTQYF. The CDR3 DNA reads as TGTGCCAGCAGCCTCGGGACTAGCGGGGGCACAGATACGCAGTATTTT.

The V call is TRBV19, the J call TRBJ2-1; 11 nucleotides match TRBD2. The CDR3 totals 16 residues. Germline V CDR1 and CDR2: LNHDA, SQIVND (reference sequence). Germline trimming cut 5 bases from V and 4 bases from J; bases unmatched to any gene: 7. The CDR3 DNA reads TGTGCCAGTAGTTCCATAGCGGGGGGGGAGTACAATGAGCAGTTCTTC. This gives the protein CASSSIAGGEYNEQFF.

The rearrangement uses TRBV29-1 and TRBJ2-3; D not certain. V dropped 4 bases and J dropped 2 bases, with 10 bases sitting between them. The CDR3 loop spans 13 amino acids. Germline V gives CDR1 SQVTM, CDR2 ANQGSEA. This CDR3 reads CSVGGSYTDTQYF. The CDR3 nucleotides read TGCAGCGTTGGAGGCTCGTACACAGATACGCAGTATTTT.

CDR3 amino acids: CASSFTGGVDTQYF. CDR3 DNA sequence: TGTGCCAGCAGCTTCACGGGGGGGGTCGATACGCAGTATTTT. The rearrangement links TRBV7-2 to TRBJ2-3, with TRBD2 matching 8 bases. The CDR3 loop spans 14 amino acids. The trim removed 3 bases at V and 6 bases at J, leaving 5 bases unmatched. The germline CDR1 and CDR2 sequences are SGHTA and FQGNSA.

This sequence joins TRBV9 and TRBJ2-1; 8 positions agree with TRBD2. Germline V gene sequence: CDR1 SGDLS, CDR2 YYNGEE. CDR3 size: 17 residues. The V and J ends lost 0 bases and 2 bases, in that order; junction bases with no gene match: 7. The CDR3 region has the DNA TGTGCCAGCAGCGTAGCTCATGCGGGAGGCCCCTACAATGAGCAGTTCTTC. Its protein is CASSVAHAGGPYNEQFF.

The chain couples TRBV5-1 to TRBJ1-1, with D tentatively TRBD1 (6 bases). This CDR3 contains 15 residues. V gave up 2 bases and J gave up 3 bases, with 14 bases separating them. CDR1 and CDR2 from the germline V gene are SGHRS and YFSETQ. The CDR3, as DNA: TGCGCCAGCAGCTTCCTAGGGGGGGCGGACACTGAAGCTTTCTTT. Amino acids: CASSFLGGADTEAFF.

This clone appeared a few times. The rearrangement links TRBV2 to TRBJ1-5, with TRBD1 identical over 7 bases. V dropped 4 bases and J dropped 2; count of bases not matched to a gene: 11. Germline V gene lookup returns CDR1 SNHLY and CDR2 FYNNEI. This CDR3 has 17 amino acids. The CDR3: CASSARQGTGGNQPQHF. The CDR3 nucleotides are TGTGCCAGCAGTGCTCGACAGGGTACCGGGGGCAATCAGCCCCAGCATTTT.

There are a few counts of this clone. This chain joins TRBV7-8 and TRBJ1-2; tentative D call: TRBD1 (6 bases). Germline V gives CDR1 SGHVS, CDR2 FQNEAQ. The CDR3 has 15 amino acids. V shed 5 bases and J shed 4 bases, with 17 bases lying between them. CDR3 sequence reads: CASSPNRTVPYGYTF. Here the CDR3 DNA reads TGTGCCAGCAGCCCTAACCGGACAGTACCCTATGGCTACACCTTC.

The CDR3 DNA follows: TGTGCCAGTCTCCGGGACAGGGGTTATAGGGCTTTCTTT. Translation: CASLRDRGYRAFF. V and J are TRBV19 and TRBJ1-1, with 10 bases matching TRBD1. Germline V lookup: CDR1 LNHDA, CDR2 SQIVND (reference sequence). This CDR3 is 13 amino acids long. With 8 bases clipped from V and 11 bases from J, the junction kept 11 bases outside the gene matches.